Following are 6 T cell receptor beta chains from one sample sequenced in a study of CD8 T cells in ankylosing spondylitis. TCRdb called the 5' RACE reads again in MiXCR, with one record for every CDR3 protein. The top ten hold more than 3% of the sample, which has about 130,000 distinct CDR3 sequences, 9.3% seen once. The material sequenced was blood, either unsorted or a sorted T cell fraction (not recorded which). All receptors derive from a male donor with ankylosing spondylitis or in good health (not recorded which).

The chain carries TRBV29-1 and TRBJ2-5, with 8 bases matching TRBD2. V was pared by 3 bases and J by 2 bases, with 11 bases of the junction left unmatched. Germline V gene lookup returns CDR1 SQVTM and CDR2 ANQGSEA. This CDR3 is 16 amino acids long. CDR3 in amino acids: CSVDGLAAIEQETQYF. Written as DNA, the CDR3 is TGCAGCGTTGATGGACTAGCAGCTATTGAACAAGAGACCCAGTACTTC.

This clonotype was seen repeatedly, ten times or more. V is TRBV12-3 or TRBV12-4 and J is TRBJ2-4, with 8 bases aligning to TRBD1. CDR3 length equals 14 residues. V lost 7 bases to trimming and J lost 11 bases; unmatched junction nucleotides: 13. The DNA for the CDR3 is TGTGCCAGCAACAATGCAGGGGGCGAGGAAGTTCAGTACTTC. Translation gives CASNNAGGEEVQYF.

The V call is TRBV20-1, the J call TRBJ1-1; D unresolved. The V end lost 0 bases, the J end lost 2 bases, and 10 bases lay between the germline ends. Germline V gives CDR1 DFQATT, CDR2 SNEGSKA (reference sequence). This CDR3 contains 14 residues. Here the CDR3 reads CSARDLGENTEAFF. For the CDR3, the DNA is TGCAGTGCTAGAGATCTTGGGGAAAACACTGAAGCTTTCTTT.

This clonotype was detected ten times or more. The chain joins TRBV5-1 to TRBJ2-3, with 7 bases that match TRBD1. The CDR3 has 15 amino acids. CDR1 is SGHRS and CDR2 is YFSETQ in the germline V gene. Trimming at V came to 5 bases and at J to 4 bases, leaving 10 bases not matched to a gene. Here the CDR3 DNA reads TGCGCCAGCAGTTCTCCGGGACAGTCGCCAGATACGCAGTATTTT. Translating gives CASSSPGQSPDTQYF.

This clonotype was detected only a few times. The chain is built from TRBV29-1 and TRBJ2-1; the D is unclear. This CDR3 has 10 residues. The germline V and J ends were trimmed by 7 bases and 12 bases, with 13 bases remaining between them. Germline CDR1 and CDR2: SQVTM and ANQGSEA. CDR3 region: CSALDGGQFF. Here the CDR3 DNA reads TGCAGCGCCCTGGATGGTGGGCAGTTCTTC.

In this sample, this clonotype turned up many times. This chain joins TRBV19 and TRBJ2-7, with 7 bases that match TRBD2. From germline, CDR1 is LNHDA and CDR2 SQIVND (reference sequence). The CDR3 runs to 13 residues. Unmatched junction bases numbered 6, after V lost 6 bases and J lost 4 bases. CDR3 DNA sequence: TGTGCCAGTAGCCGCCCGGGAGGTTACGAGCAGTACTTC. It codes for CASSRPGGYEQYF.